This T cell receptor (beta chain) was recovered during a study of shared clonotypes between healthy human individuals. This CDR3 region has 21 residues. V was pared by 8 bases and J by 0 bases, with 26 bases of the junction left unmatched. In germline, CDR1 is SQVTM, CDR2 ANQGSEA. An assay was performed, and its level was deep. Only in-frame clones appear in the TCRdb table, and some are missing; sequencing was by immunoSEQ multiplex PCR. Of approximately 2.3 million clones in the sample, approximately 95% were seen once. This rearrangement joins TRBV29-1 to TRBJ1-2; 11 positions agree with TRBD1. The sample consisted of naive CD4+ T cells from PBMCs. Subset meaning: CD45RA+ positively selected. The source of this sequence is a man aged 18 to 35 in good health. Some clones in this sample may be carry-over from other donors' samples. The CDR3 spells CSPPSRHTAGTGGRTNYGYTF. The CDR3 nucleotides are TGCAGCCCCCCAAGCCGCCACACCGCCGGGACAGGGGGAAGAACTAACTATGGCTACACCTTC.